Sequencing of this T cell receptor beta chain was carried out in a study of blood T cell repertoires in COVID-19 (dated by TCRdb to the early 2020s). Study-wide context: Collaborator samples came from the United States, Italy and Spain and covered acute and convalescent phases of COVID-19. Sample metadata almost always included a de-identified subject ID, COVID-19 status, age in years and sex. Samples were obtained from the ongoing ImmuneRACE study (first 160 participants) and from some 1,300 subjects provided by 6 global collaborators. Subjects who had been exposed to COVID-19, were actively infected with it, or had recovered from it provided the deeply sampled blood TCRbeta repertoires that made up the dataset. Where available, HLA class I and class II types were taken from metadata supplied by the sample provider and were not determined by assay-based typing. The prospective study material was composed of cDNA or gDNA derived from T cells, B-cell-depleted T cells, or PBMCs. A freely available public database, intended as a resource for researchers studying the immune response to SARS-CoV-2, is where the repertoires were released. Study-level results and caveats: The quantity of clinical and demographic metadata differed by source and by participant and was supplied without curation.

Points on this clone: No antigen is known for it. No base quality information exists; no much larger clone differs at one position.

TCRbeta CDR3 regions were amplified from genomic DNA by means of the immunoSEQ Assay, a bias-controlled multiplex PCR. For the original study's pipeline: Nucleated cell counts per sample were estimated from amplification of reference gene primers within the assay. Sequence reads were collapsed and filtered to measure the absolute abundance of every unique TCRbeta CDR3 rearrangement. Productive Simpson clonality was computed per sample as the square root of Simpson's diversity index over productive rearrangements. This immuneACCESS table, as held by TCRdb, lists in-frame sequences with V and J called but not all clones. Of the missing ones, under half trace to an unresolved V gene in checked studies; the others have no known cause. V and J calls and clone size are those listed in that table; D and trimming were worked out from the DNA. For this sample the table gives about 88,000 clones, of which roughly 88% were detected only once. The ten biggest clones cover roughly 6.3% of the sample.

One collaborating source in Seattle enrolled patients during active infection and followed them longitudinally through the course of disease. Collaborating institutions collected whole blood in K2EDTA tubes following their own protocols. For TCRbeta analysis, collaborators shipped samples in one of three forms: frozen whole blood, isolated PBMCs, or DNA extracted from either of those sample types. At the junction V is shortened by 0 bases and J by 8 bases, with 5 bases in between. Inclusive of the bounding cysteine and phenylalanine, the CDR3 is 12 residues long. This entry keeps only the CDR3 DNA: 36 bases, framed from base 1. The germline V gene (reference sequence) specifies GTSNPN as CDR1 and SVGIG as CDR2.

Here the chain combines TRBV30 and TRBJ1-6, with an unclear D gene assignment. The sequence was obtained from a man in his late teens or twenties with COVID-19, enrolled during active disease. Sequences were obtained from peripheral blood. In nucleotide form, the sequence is TGTGCCTGGAGTGTACAGTATTCACCCCTCCACTTT. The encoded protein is CAWSVQYSPLHF.